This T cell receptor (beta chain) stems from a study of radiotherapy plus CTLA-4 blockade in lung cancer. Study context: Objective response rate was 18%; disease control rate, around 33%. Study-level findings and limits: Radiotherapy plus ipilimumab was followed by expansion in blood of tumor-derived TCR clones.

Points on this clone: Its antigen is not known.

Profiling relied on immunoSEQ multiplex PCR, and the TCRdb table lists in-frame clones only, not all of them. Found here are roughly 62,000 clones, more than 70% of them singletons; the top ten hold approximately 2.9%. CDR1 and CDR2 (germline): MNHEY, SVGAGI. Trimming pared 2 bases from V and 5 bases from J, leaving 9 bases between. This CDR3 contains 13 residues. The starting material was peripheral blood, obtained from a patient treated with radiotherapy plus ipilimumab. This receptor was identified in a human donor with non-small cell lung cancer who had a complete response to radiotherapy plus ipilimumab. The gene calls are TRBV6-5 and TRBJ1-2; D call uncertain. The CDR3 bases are TGTGCCAGCAGTTACGAGGGCGTATATGGCTACACCTTC. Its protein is CASSYEGVYGYTF.